The sequence of this T cell receptor (beta chain) was determined in a study of cytomegalovirus exposure and HLA in healthy donors. Vbeta (60) and Jbeta (13) primers were used in the PCR. The method was immunoSEQ multiplex PCR; TCRdb's version includes in-frame clones alone and lacks a portion of them. The repertoire holds about 130,000 clones, 76% seen once, with 3.1% in the top ten. Germline V CDR1 and CDR2: SGDLS, YYNGEE. Trimming took 3 bases from V and 0 from J, leaving 6 bases between them. This CDR3 is built from 13 residues. The clonotype originates from a man aged 40-49 years in good health and CMV-seronegative. The sample was PBMCs. The genes are TRBV9 and TRBJ1-1; D is unclear. In nucleotides, the CDR3 is TGTGCCAGCAGCGCCCAGATGAACACTGAAGCTTTCTTT. It codes for CASSAQMNTEAFF.